The present TCR beta chain was sequenced within a study of Ad26.COV2.S vaccination and SARS-CoV-2 variants. Treatment reported: around 19 received Ad26.COV2.S at low or high dose, single or two shots; 5 received placebo; per-sample allocation not given. The investigators took samples on day 63 after the first vaccine or placebo injection. In regard to this clone: No antigen is known for it.

Study-wide results and limits: Researchers reported similar non-spike TCR breadth in vaccine and placebo recipients. There was a possibility that the TCR breadth and depth analyses underestimated total T cell responses.

CDR3 length: 14 residues. Trimming removed 3 bases at V and 6 bases at J, with 15 bases between. CDR1 SGHKS and CDR2 YYEKEE come from the germline V gene (reference sequence). TCRdb's copy holds only in-frame clones and misses some; the assay was immunoSEQ multiplex PCR. The sample lists approximately 460,000 clones; approximately 90% were seen once. The chain couples TRBV5-5 to TRBJ1-2; TRBD1 might be the D (5 bases). The sample here was peripheral blood, taken in a trial of Ad26.COV2.S vaccine versus placebo. The sequence derives from a person between 18 and 59 years old who received the Ad26.COV2.S COVID-19 vaccine or a placebo. CDR3 loop: CASSWDSPKDGYTF. CDR3 bases: TGTGCCAGCAGCTGGGACTCACCAAAGGATGGCTACACCTTC.